The present T cell receptor (beta chain) was sequenced within a study of cytomegalovirus exposure and HLA in healthy donors. Per the germline V gene, CDR1 is LNHDA and CDR2 is SQIVND (reference sequence). This CDR3 region has 15 residues. V trimming: 3 bases; J trimming: 7 bases; junction bases outside the gene matches: 9. Primers: 60 Vbeta forward and 13 Jbeta reverse. TCRdb's table, derived via immunoSEQ multiplex PCR, lists solely in-frame clones and lacks some. Of 95,000 to 150,000 clones listed, less than 85% are singletons. Sample: PBMCs. The source is a female donor in good health and CMV-seronegative. V usage is TRBV19 and J usage is TRBJ2-7, with 10 bases matching TRBD1. The CDR3 spells CASSIRTGGIGEQYF. CDR3 DNA: TGTGCCAGTAGTATCCGGACAGGGGGAATAGGTGAGCAGTACTTC.